Shown below are 2 T cell receptor beta chains from a single sample sequenced in a study of regulatory T cells in long-lasting Graves disease (dated by TCRdb to about 2021). Libraries came from multiplex PCR. Sequencing instrument: Illumina HiSeq 4000. iRepertoire HTBI primers and Arm-PCR amplification of CDR3 regions were used to construct TCR beta libraries. TCRdb reran the public reads through fastp at Q25 and MiXCR, keeping productive beta chains. Each entry merges the rows of one CDR3 protein and shows their most common DNA and genes. The sample table shows hundreds of thousands of distinct CDR3 sequences, and approximately 13% are seen once. Roughly 10% of the sample is taken by the ten largest. The time point label, read with the paper, signifies: newly diagnosed GD, antithyroid drugs for less than 3 months. For both TCR sequencing and RNA sequencing, RNA was extracted from PBMCs in TRIzol. The same sample was also used in a study of T cells in Graves' hyperthyroidism and ophthalmopathy.

The material sequenced was peripheral blood mononuclear cells (PBMCs), taken at new diagnosis, from a patient treated with antithyroid drugs. All receptors come from a man aged 25 to 40 with Graves disease. Donor details come from another sample of the same person, matched by shared clones.

The V and J genes are TRBV2 and TRBJ2-7; D is possibly TRBD2 (6 bases). With 1 base removed from V and 0 bases from J, the gap between germline ends came to 10 bases. In germline, CDR1 is SNHLY, CDR2 FYNNEI. The CDR3 totals 15 residues. The CDR3 loop reads CASSEDAGFSYEQYF. The CDR3 DNA reads as TGTGCCAGCAGTGAAGATGCGGGGTTCTCCTACGAGCAGTACTTC.

This clonotype was seen repeatedly, ten times or more. The V gene is TRBV20-1, the J gene TRBJ2-1; the D gene is possibly TRBD2 (6 bases). This CDR3 has 14 amino acids. The germline V gene encodes CDR1 DFQATT and CDR2 SNEGSKA (reference sequence). Trimming stripped 0 bases from V and 3 bases from J, with 9 bases between. The CDR3 sequence is CSAREVAVYNEQFF. CDR3 sequence (DNA): TGCAGTGCTAGAGAGGTAGCGGTCTACAATGAGCAGTTCTTC.